A single sample gave rise to the 11 T cell receptor beta chains below, sequenced in a study of glioma-infiltrating T cells after dendritic cell vaccination. Assay: immunoSEQ multiplex PCR; the TCRdb copy retains only in-frame clones and omits some. Here the sample spans tens of thousands of clones, roughly 85% being singletons. Time point of the sample: after dendritic cell vaccination, including at tumor progression/relapse. Sequencing was performed on blood, taken after dendritic cell vaccination. The receptors originated from a human donor with glioblastoma.

V is TRBV6-5 and J is TRBJ2-7; tentatively, D is TRBD2 (6 bases). Germline CDR1 reads MNHEY; CDR2 reads SVGAGI. The CDR3 extends over 14 amino acids. Deletions cut 3 bases from V and 2 bases from J, with 11 bases between. The CDR3 protein is CASSYQEGTYEQYF. The CDR3 coding sequence is TGTGCCAGCAGTTATCAGGAGGGCACCTACGAGCAGTACTTC.

The chain recombines TRBV18 with TRBJ2-7, with 7 bases identical to TRBD1. The CDR3 sequence is 14 residues long. Germline loops: CDR1 KGHSH, CDR2 LQKENI. Trimming cost V 3 bases and J 3 bases; bases outside gene matches: 5. The CDR3 DNA is TGTGCCAGCTCACCGAGGACAGGATTCTACGAGCAGTACTTC. Its protein product is CASSPRTGFYEQYF.

This chain joins TRBV9 and TRBJ2-3, with 7 bases identical to TRBD1. Unmatched junction bases numbered 4, after V lost 3 bases and J lost 0 bases. This CDR3 comprises 15 residues. Germline V gene lookup returns CDR1 SGDLS and CDR2 YYNGEE. This CDR3 is CASSGRDSSTDTQYF. The DNA of the CDR3 is TGTGCCAGCAGCGGCCGGGACAGTAGCACAGATACGCAGTATTTT. Supplemented by reference TRBV9 and TRBJ2-3, the full variable domain reads DSGVTQTPKHLITATGQRVTLRCSPRSGDLSVYWYQQSLDQGLQFLIQYYNGEERAKGNILERFSAQQFPDLHSELNLSSLELGDSALYFCASSGRDSSTDTQYFGPGTRLTVL.

The chain is built from TRBV7-8 and TRBJ1-1; no firm D call. The ends were cut back, 2 bases at V and 3 bases at J, with 4 bases in the middle. CDR3 size: 12 residues. Germline CDR1 reads SGHVS; CDR2 reads FQNEAQ. CDR3 loop: CASSLPHTEAFF. The CDR3 nucleotides are TGTGCCAGCAGCTTACCTCACACTGAAGCTTTCTTT.

The V call is TRBV15, the J call TRBJ1-2, with D perhaps TRBD1 (6 bases). V was clipped by 3 bases and J by 3 bases, with 14 bases between them. This CDR3 has 15 amino acids. Germline lookup yields CDR1 LNHNV and CDR2 YYDKDF (reference sequence). The CDR3 coding sequence is TGTGCCACCAGCAGGGACAGCCCCGGTCACTATGGCTACACCTTC. Its protein is CATSRDSPGHYGYTF.

The rearrangement links TRBV7-9 to TRBJ2-7; weak D call: TRBD2 (6 bases). The length of the CDR3 is 15 residues. Germline lookup yields CDR1 SEHNR and CDR2 FQNEAQ (reference sequence). Trimming shortened V by 2 bases and J by 2 bases, and 13 bases separated the two germline ends. The CDR3 region has the DNA TGTGCCAGCAGCTTAATGGGGGGTTCCCCCTACGAGCAGTACTTC. Residues: CASSLMGGSPYEQYF.

The chain combines TRBV18 with TRBJ2-7; no reliable D call. The CDR3 loop spans 14 amino acids. Germline V gene sequence: CDR1 KGHSH, CDR2 LQKENI. V gave up 2 bases and J gave up 2 bases, with 10 bases separating them. The CDR3 protein is CASSPVEETYEQYF. CDR3 nucleotides: TGTGCCAGCTCACCAGTAGAGGAAACCTACGAGCAGTACTTC.

The J gene is TRBJ2-4, the V gene TRBV5-1, with 10 bases fitting TRBD2. The CDR3 contains 18 residues. Per germline, CDR1 SGHRS and CDR2 YFSETQ. Trimming took 0 bases from V and 1 from J; bases not matched to a gene: 7. CDR3 coding DNA: TGCGCCAGCAGCTTGGGAAGCGGGGGGGGTCTTGCCAAAAACATTCAGTACTTC. This gives the protein CASSLGSGGGLAKNIQYF.

The table lists this clone with a count of one. The J gene is TRBJ1-6, the V gene TRBV27; 7 bases fit TRBD1. CDR1 is MNHEY, CDR2 SMNVEV, per germline (reference sequence). V trimming: 2 bases; J trimming: 7 bases; junction bases outside the gene matches: 8. The CDR3 runs to 16 residues. The CDR3 DNA sequence: TGTGCCAGCAGTTTAAGGCCCGGGACAGAAAATTCACCCCTCCACTTT. Its translation is CASSLRPGTENSPLHF.

The genes are TRBV9 and TRBJ1-2; tentatively, D is TRBD1 (6 bases). V dropped 4 bases and J dropped 8 bases, with 9 bases sitting between them. Per the germline V gene, CDR1 is SGDLS and CDR2 is YYNGEE. The CDR3 totals 11 residues. CDR3 residues: CASSQQGGYTF. In DNA, the CDR3 is TGTGCCAGCAGCCAACAGGGCGGCTACACCTTC. The whole variable domain, filled in from reference TRBV9 and TRBJ1-2, reads DSGVTQTPKHLITATGQRVTLRCSPRSGDLSVYWYQQSLDQGLQFLIQYYNGEERAKGNILERFSAQQFPDLHSELNLSSLELGDSALYFCASSQQGGYTFGSGTRLTVV.

The chain recombines TRBV7-2 with TRBJ2-3; D gene ambiguous. Germline V lookup: CDR1 SGHTA, CDR2 FQGNSA. The CDR3 extends over 12 amino acids. With 2 bases removed from V and 6 bases from J, the gap between germline ends came to 6 bases. The CDR3, as DNA: TGTGCCAGCAGCTTACAGATTGATACGCAGTATTTT. Protein: CASSLQIDTQYF.